Below are 2 T cell receptor beta chains sequenced from a single sample in a study of beta chain features in type 1 diabetes. The study reverse transcribed the entire isolated RNA, so it sequenced expressed TCRB transcripts. Profiled with immunoSEQ multiplex PCR; TCRdb holds only in-frame clones, not every one. The sample consists of about 260,000 clones, approximately 70% of them appearing once. The sample taken for sequencing was naive CD4+ T cells from blood. These receptors all come from a man aged 25-45 years in good health.

V and J are TRBV6-1 and TRBJ1-5; D uncertain. The CDR3 is made up of 13 amino acids. Trimming removed 4 bases at V and 5 bases at J, with 9 bases between. From germline, CDR1 is MNHNS and CDR2 SASEGT. CDR3 in DNA: TGTGCCAGCAGTGTCAGTCCGGATCAGCCCCAGCATTTT. Translating it yields CASSVSPDQPQHF.

The rearrangement links TRBV7-2 to TRBJ1-6; no reliable D call. CDR3 size: 14 residues. V lost 6 bases to trimming and J lost 0 bases, with 6 bases between them. The V gene's germline CDR1 is SGHTA and CDR2 FQGNSA. The CDR3 DNA follows: TGTGCCAGCAGGGCGAGCTCCTATAATTCACCCCTCCACTTT. Residues: CASRASSYNSPLHF.